This T cell receptor (beta chain) comes out of a study of PD-1 blockade in classical Hodgkin lymphoma. TCRdb's copy holds only in-frame clones and misses some; the assay was immunoSEQ multiplex PCR. The sample has some 5,500 clones; 45% to 55% are singletons. Every patient relapsed after autologous stem cell transplantation, and brentuximab vedotin exposure varied. Thawed PBMCs supplied CD8+ T cells via magnetic negative selection. The CDR3 has 11 amino acids. CDR1 is SEHNR, CDR2 FQNEAQ, per germline (reference sequence). V gave up 3 bases and J gave up 6 bases, with 6 bases separating them. The chain couples TRBV7-9 to TRBJ2-7; no definite D call. This material consisted of CD8+ T cells from blood, taken at baseline. The sequence was obtained from a human donor with classical Hodgkin lymphoma. CDR3 DNA sequence: TGTGCCAGCAGCTTCATTTCCGAGCAGTACTTC. Translating it yields CASSFISEQYF.